The source of this TCR beta chain is a study of T-cell reconstitution after alpha-beta-depleted transplantation in children. This sample's TCRbeta library carried unique molecular identifier barcodes. TCRdb used MiXCR to reprocess the PCR reads, holding one entry per CDR3 protein. The sample holds some 490,000 distinct CDR3 sequences, approximately 13% seen once. This clonotype has at least ten counts. CDR1 and CDR2 from the germline V gene are GTSNPN and SVGIG (reference sequence). The CDR3 contains 13 residues. With V trimmed by 5 bases and J by 9 bases, 5 bases remained unmatched. The receptor was isolated from a human donor who donated a stem cell graft to a child with combined immunodeficiency. This chain joins TRBV30 and TRBJ2-1, with 12 bases lining up with TRBD2. The source material was PBMCs from the stem cell graft donor, sampled from the stem cell graft. Written as DNA, the CDR3 is TGTGCCTGGCGGACTAGCGGGGTTGGTGAGCAGTTCTTC. This translates into CAWRTSGVGEQFF.